This T cell receptor (beta chain) emerged from a study of long-term antiretroviral therapy in people with HIV. CDR3 length: 15 residues. The J segment lost 3 bases and the V segment lost 4 bases, leaving 7 bases of the junction unmatched. Germline V gives CDR1 SGHKS, CDR2 YYEKEE (reference sequence). Treatment locations for all participants with HIV were in the United States. At the survey level, the v3.0 immunoSEQ assay was run. For each individual sample, sequencing targeted roughly 35,000-55,000 T-cell genomes. The method was immunoSEQ multiplex PCR; TCRdb's version includes in-frame clones alone and lacks a portion of them. The sample carries around 15,000 clones, approximately 93% recorded once.

The sample consisted of unsorted PBMCs, taken 0.6 years after starting antiretroviral therapy. This clonotype was obtained from a woman aged 40 to 50 with HIV. The chain couples TRBV5-5 to TRBJ1-3, with 7 bases identical to TRBD1. CDR3 nucleotides: TGTGCCAGCAGCCCCCAGGGGGTCCATGGAAACACCATATATTTT. It is translated as CASSPQGVHGNTIYF.